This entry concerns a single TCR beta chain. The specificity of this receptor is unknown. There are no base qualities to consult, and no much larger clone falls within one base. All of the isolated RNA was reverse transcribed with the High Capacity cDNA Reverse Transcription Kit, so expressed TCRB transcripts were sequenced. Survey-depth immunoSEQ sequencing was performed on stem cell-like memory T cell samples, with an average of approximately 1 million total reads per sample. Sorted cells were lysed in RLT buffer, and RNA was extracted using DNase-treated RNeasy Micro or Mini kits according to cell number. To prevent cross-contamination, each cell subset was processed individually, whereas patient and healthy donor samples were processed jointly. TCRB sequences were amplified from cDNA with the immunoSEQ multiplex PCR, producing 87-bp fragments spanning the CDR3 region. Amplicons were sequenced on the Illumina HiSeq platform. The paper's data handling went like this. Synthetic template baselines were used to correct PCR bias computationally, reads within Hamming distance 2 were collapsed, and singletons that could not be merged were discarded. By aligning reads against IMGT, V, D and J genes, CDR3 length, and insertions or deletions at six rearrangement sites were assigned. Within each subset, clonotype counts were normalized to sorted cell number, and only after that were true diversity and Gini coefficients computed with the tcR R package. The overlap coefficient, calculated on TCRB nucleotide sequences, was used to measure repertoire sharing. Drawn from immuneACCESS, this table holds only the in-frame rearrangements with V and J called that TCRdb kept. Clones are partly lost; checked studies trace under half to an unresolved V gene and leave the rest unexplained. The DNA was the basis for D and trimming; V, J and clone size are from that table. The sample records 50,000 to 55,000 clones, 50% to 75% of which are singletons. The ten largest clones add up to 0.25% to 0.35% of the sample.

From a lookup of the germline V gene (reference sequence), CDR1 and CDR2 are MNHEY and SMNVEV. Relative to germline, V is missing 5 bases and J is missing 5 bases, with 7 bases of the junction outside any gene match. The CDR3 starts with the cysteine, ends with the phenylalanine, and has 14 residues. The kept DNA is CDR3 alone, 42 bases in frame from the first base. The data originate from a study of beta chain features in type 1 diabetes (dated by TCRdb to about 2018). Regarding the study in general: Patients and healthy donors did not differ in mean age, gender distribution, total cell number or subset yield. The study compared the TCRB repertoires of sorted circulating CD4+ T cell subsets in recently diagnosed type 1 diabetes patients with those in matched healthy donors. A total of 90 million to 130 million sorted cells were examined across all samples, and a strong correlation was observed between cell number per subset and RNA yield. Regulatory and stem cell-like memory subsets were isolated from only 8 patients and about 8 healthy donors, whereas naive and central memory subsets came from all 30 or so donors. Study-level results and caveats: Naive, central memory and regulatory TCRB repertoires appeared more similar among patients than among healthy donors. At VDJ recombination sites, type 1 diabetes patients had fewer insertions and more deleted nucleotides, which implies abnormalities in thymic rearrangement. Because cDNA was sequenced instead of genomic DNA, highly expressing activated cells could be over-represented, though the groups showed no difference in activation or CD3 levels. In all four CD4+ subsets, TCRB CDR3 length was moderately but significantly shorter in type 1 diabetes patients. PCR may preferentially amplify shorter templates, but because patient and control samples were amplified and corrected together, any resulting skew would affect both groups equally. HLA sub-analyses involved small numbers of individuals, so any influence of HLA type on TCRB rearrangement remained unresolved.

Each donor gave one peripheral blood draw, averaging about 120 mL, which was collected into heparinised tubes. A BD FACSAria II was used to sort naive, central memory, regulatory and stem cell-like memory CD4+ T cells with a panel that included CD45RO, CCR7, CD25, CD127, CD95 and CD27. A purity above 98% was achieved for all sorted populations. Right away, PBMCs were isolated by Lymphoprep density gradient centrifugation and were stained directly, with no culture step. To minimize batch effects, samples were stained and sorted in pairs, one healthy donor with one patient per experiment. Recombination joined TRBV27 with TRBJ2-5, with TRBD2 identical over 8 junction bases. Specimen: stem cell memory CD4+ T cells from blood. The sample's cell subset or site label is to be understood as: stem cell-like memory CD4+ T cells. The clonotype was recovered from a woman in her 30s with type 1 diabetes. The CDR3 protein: CASSIAGLVETQYF. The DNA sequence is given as TGTGCCAGCAGTATAGCGGGGCTGGTGGAGACCCAGTACTTC.